Listed below are T cell receptor beta chains from one sample, sequenced in a study of metastatic and nonmetastatic thyroid tumors. TCRdb re-called the PCR reads through MiXCR. The sample records about 16,000 clones, 20% to 25% being singletons. The specimen was tumor tissue. All receptors come from a male donor with papillary thyroid cancer or a benign thyroid nodule (not recorded which). Some clones in this sample may be carry-over from other donors' samples. Both conserved end residues are trimmed from each CDR3. D genes are given only for firm matches.

j_call,d_call,v_call,cdr3_aa
TRBJ1-5,NA,TRBV18,ASSPGTDPNQPQH
TRBJ1-1,NA,TRBV2,ASSETGIGTMNTEAF
TRBJ1-5,TRBD1,TRBV27,ASSSRDRNQPQH
TRBJ2-2,TRBD2,TRBV12-3/TRBV12-4,ASSHGLALLTGELF
TRBJ1-2,NA,TRBV27,ASSMTATDYGYT
TRBJ2-3,NA,TRBV27,ASSLGTDTQY
TRBJ1-2,NA,TRBV6-6,ASSSLLGGGANYGYT
TRBJ2-2,NA,TRBV6-2/TRBV6-3,ASSPLRSGWAGNGQLF
TRBJ2-1,NA,TRBV6-2/TRBV6-3,ASSNDHYNEQF
TRBJ1-4,NA,TRBV12-3/TRBV12-4,ASNEGGGEKLF
TRBJ2-7,NA,TRBV2,ASRTLRGPIEQY
TRBJ2-1,TRBD2,TRBV6-1,ASDTLAGLYNEQF
TRBJ2-3,NA,TRBV6-2/TRBV6-3,ASRTSVGADTQY
TRBJ2-1,NA,TRBV27,ASSLASSSYNEQF
TRBJ2-2,NA,TRBV2,ASQLGSGELF
TRBJ2-3,NA,TRBV24-1,ATSGARDTDTQY
TRBJ1-6,NA,TRBV28,ASSLSAGGNSPLH
TRBJ1-2,NA,TRBV7-3,ASSPSPWAGYT
TRBJ2-7,NA,TRBV5-1,SSRFDSTGYEQY
TRBJ2-3,TRBD1,TRBV4-2,ASSQVGGDSWITDTQY
TRBJ2-1,NA,TRBV2,ASGRTDFDEQF
TRBJ2-1,NA,TRBV9,ASSAGLTYNEQF
TRBJ2-7,TRBD2,TRBV20-1,SASETSGLSYEQY
TRBJ2-3,NA,TRBV5-1,AGNLGVGTDTQY
TRBJ1-6,TRBD1,TRBV11-2,ASSLNPGGPSLH
TRBJ1-5,NA,TRBV6-1,ASHRTENQPQH
TRBJ1-4,NA,TRBV6-6,ASSYSNWGTAKDATNEKLF
TRBJ1-1,NA,TRBV7-2,ASSQGHQNTEAF
TRBJ2-7,TRBD2,TRBV20-1,SAMERGGSYEQY
TRBJ1-1,NA,TRBV7-9,ASTHVKNTEAF
TRBJ1-3,NA,TRBV5-1,ASSRTASSGNTIY
TRBJ1-5,TRBD1,TRBV9,ASSPDRGNNQPQH
TRBJ1-3,NA,TRBV14,ASSQDLAGSGNTIY
TRBJ2-1,NA,TRBV9,ASSVDTTVEQF
TRBJ2-3,TRBD2,TRBV27,ASLKSGKETDTQY
TRBJ2-7,NA,TRBV7-3,ASSQGGPSYEQY
TRBJ2-5,NA,TRBV12-3/TRBV12-4,ASSLGGEQETQY
TRBJ1-1,NA,TRBV5-1,ASSPTPGFPSDTEAF
TRBJ1-1,NA,TRBV5-1,ASSEDPNTEAF